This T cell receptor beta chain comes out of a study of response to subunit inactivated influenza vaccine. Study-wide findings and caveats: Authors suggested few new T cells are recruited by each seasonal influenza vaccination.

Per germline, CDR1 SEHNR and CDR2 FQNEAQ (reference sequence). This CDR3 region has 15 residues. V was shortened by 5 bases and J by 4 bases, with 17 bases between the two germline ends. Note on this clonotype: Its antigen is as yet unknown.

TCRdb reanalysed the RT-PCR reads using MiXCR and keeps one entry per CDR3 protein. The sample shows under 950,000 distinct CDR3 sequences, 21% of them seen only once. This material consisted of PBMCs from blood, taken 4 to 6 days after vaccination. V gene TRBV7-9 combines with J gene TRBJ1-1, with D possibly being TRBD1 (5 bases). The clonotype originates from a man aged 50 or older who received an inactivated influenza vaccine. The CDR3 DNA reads TGTGCCAGCAGCATTGGCGGGGGGTCGTCCACTGAAGCTTTCTTT. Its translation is CASSIGGGSSTEAFF.